Presented here are 26 T cell receptor beta chains from one specimen sequenced in a study of PD-1 blockade in mismatch repair-deficient tumors. Here immunoSEQ multiplex PCR was the method, and the copy in TCRdb shows in-frame clones only, minus some. The table lists some 70,000 clones, roughly 80% of them singletons. The sample consisted of peripheral blood, taken 2 weeks after starting pembrolizumab. The receptors originated from an adult with mismatch repair-deficient cancer.

The CDR3 is CASSPFLGLAGYNEQFF. The CDR3 nucleotides are TGTGCCAGCAGCCCATTTCTGGGGCTAGCGGGTTACAATGAGCAGTTCTTC. This chain joins TRBV13 and TRBJ2-1, with 8 bases matching TRBD2. Per germline, CDR1 PRHDT and CDR2 FYEKMQ (reference sequence). The CDR3 spans 17 residues. Trimming at V came to 5 bases and at J to 4 bases, leaving 13 bases not matched to a gene.

The V and J genes are TRBV11-3 and TRBJ2-7; 11 bases map to TRBD1. CDR3 size: 14 residues. Germline trimming cut 10 bases from V and 3 bases from J; bases unmatched to any gene: 8. Germline-derived CDR1 and CDR2 are SGHNT and YENEEA. The CDR3 is CATSGQGAVYEQYF. DNA for the CDR3: TGTGCCACTTCAGGACAGGGGGCGGTCTACGAGCAGTACTTC.

This sequence joins TRBV4-1 and TRBJ2-5; 12 bases match TRBD2. The trim removed 3 bases at V and 5 bases at J, leaving 16 bases unmatched. CDR1 is MGHRA and CDR2 is YSYEKL in the germline V gene. The CDR3 length is 19 residues. CDR3 sequence reads: CASSHPQGTSGPKGETQYF. The CDR3 bases are TGCGCCAGCAGCCACCCACAGGGGACTAGCGGGCCCAAGGGTGAGACCCAGTACTTC.

V and J are TRBV5-1 and TRBJ2-1; 8 bases align to TRBD2. The ends lost 1 base at V and 4 bases at J; junction bases unmatched: 7. Per the germline V gene, CDR1 is SGHRS and CDR2 is YFSETQ. There are 16 residues in the CDR3. CDR3 loop: CASSLKRESFYNEQFF. The CDR3 DNA follows: TGCGCCAGCAGCTTGAAGCGGGAGAGTTTTTACAATGAGCAGTTCTTC.

This clone was seen a single time. J is TRBJ1-2 and V is TRBV4-1, with D possibly matching TRBD1 (5 bases). Trimming pared 4 bases from V and 8 bases from J, leaving 20 bases between. The length of the CDR3 is 15 residues. Germline CDR1 reads MGHRA; CDR2 reads YSYEKL. This CDR3 reads CASSREDQGYGGYTF. Here the CDR3 DNA reads TGCGCCAGCAGCCGGGAAGATCAGGGTTATGGCGGCTACACCTTC.

A single count supports this clone. The V gene is TRBV18, the J gene TRBJ2-1, with TRBD2 identical over 11 bases. Trimming cost V 2 bases and J 5 bases; bases outside gene matches: 5. Germline-derived CDR1 and CDR2 are KGHSH and LQKENI. CDR3 length: 16 amino acids. The CDR3 spells CASSPSLAGGDNEQFF. The CDR3 bases are TGTGCCAGCTCACCATCGCTAGCGGGAGGCGACAATGAGCAGTTCTTC.

The chain recombines TRBV11-2 with TRBJ2-7; no definite D call. CDR1 SGHAT and CDR2 FQNNGV come from the germline V gene. V was cut by 2 bases and J by 0 bases, with 2 bases left in between. The CDR3 is 12 amino acids. For the CDR3, the DNA is TGTGCCAGCAGCTTACCCTCCTACGAGCAGTACTTC. Encoded protein: CASSLPSYEQYF. The complete variable domain, with remaining parts taken from reference TRBV11-2 and TRBJ2-7, reads EAGVAQSPRYKIIEKRQSVAFWCNPISGHATLYWYQQILGQGPKLLIQFQNNGVVDDSQLPKDRFSAERLKGVDSTLKIQPAKLEDSAVYLCASSLPSYEQYFGPGTRLTVT.

This clone was observed a few times. The rearrangement joins TRBV6-5 to TRBJ1-2; 10 bases fit TRBD1. The V gene's germline CDR1 is MNHEY and CDR2 SVGAGI. There are 13 residues in the CDR3. V dropped 6 bases and J dropped 5; count of bases not matched to a gene: 3. The CDR3 DNA sequence: TGTGCCAGCAGGACAGGGGGCATGTATGGCTACACCTTC. Translation: CASRTGGMYGYTF.

This chain connects TRBV29-1 to TRBJ1-1; no definite D call. The germline V gene has CDR1 SQVTM and CDR2 ANQGSEA. The length of the CDR3 is 12 residues. V was cut by 7 bases and J by 5 bases, with 14 bases left in between. Here the CDR3 DNA reads TGCAGCGGAAGAACCCAAAAGACTGAAGCTTTCTTT. Its translation: CSGRTQKTEAFF.

V gene TRBV4-3 combines with J gene TRBJ1-1; D gene unclear. Germline lookup yields CDR1 LGHNA and CDR2 YSLEER. V was clipped by 0 bases and J by 1 base, with 9 bases between them. This CDR3 contains 15 residues. CDR3 amino acids: CASSQEGIPNTEAFF. The CDR3 DNA follows: TGCGCCAGCAGCCAAGAAGGTATCCCGAACACTGAAGCTTTCTTT.

This rearrangement joins TRBV11-3 to TRBJ2-3, with no clear D. Germline lookup yields CDR1 SGHNT and CDR2 YENEEA. V lost 7 bases to trimming and J lost 0 bases, with 14 bases between them. The CDR3 is 15 residues long. CDR3 nucleotides: TGTGCCAGCACCCTGGGTCTAATTAGCACAGATACGCAGTATTTT. Translating gives CASTLGLISTDTQYF. Full variable domain (rest looked up from reference TRBV11-3 and TRBJ2-3): EAGVVQSPRYKIIEKKQPVAFWCNPISGHNTLYWYLQNLGQGPELLIRYENEEAVDDSQLPKDRFSAERLKGVDSTLKIQPAELGDSAVYLCASTLGLISTDTQYFGPGTRLTVL.

The J gene is TRBJ2-1, the V gene TRBV7-6; 10 positions match TRBD2. V was pared by 5 bases and J by 0 bases, with 10 bases of the junction left unmatched. CDR3 length: 18 residues. CDR1 and CDR2 (germline): SGHVS, FNYEAQ. The CDR3 loop reads CASSPTTSGSNSYNEQFF. The CDR3 DNA reads TGTGCCAGCAGCCCGACGACTAGCGGGTCTAACTCCTACAATGAGCAGTTCTTC.

The chain couples TRBV7-9 to TRBJ2-5; perhaps D is TRBD1 or TRBD2 (6 bases each). The ends were cut back, 2 bases at V and 5 bases at J, with 9 bases in the middle. Germline CDR1 is SEHNR and CDR2 is FQNEAQ (reference sequence). The CDR3 loop spans 13 amino acids. The CDR3 is CASSLKGGETQYF. CDR3 DNA sequence: TGTGCCAGCAGCTTAAAGGGGGGCGAGACCCAGTACTTC. The full variable domain, its missing parts supplied by reference TRBV7-9 and TRBJ2-5, is DTGVSQNPRHKITKRGQNVTFRCDPISEHNRLYWYRQTLGQGPEFLTYFQNEAQLEKSRLLSDRFSAERPKGSFSTLEIQRTEQGDSAMYLCASSLKGGETQYFGPGTRLLVL.

This chain's CDR3 is CASSYNLLGELFF. CDR3 bases: TGTGCCAGCAGTTACAACTTGTTGGGGGAGCTGTTTTTT. This chain links TRBV6-6 with TRBJ2-2; D is undetermined. Germline CDR1 reads MNHNY; CDR2 reads SVGAGI (reference sequence). The ends were cut back, 2 bases at V and 8 bases at J, with 9 bases in the middle. This CDR3 contains 13 residues.

The rearrangement joins TRBV19 to TRBJ1-1; no clear D. This CDR3 contains 13 residues. V was pared by 4 bases and J by 3 bases, with 9 bases between. Germline loops: CDR1 LNHDA, CDR2 SQIVND (reference sequence). CDR3 protein: CASSRGPDTEAFF. In nucleotides, the CDR3 is TGTGCCAGTAGTAGAGGGCCCGACACTGAAGCTTTCTTT. Filled out from reference TRBV19 and TRBJ1-1, the complete variable domain reads DGGITQSPKYLFRKEGQNVTLSCEQNLNHDAMYWYRQDPGQGLRLIYYSQIVNDFQKGDIAEGYSVSREKKESFPLTVTSAQKNPTAFYLCASSRGPDTEAFFGQGTRLTVV.

The chain has TRBV11-2 and TRBJ1-2, with D maybe TRBD1 (5 bases). CDR1 and CDR2 from the germline V gene are SGHAT and FQNNGV. V was shortened by 0 bases and J by 3 bases, with 11 bases between the two germline ends. The CDR3 has 15 residues. CDR3 sequence: CASSLDRGTDYGYTF. CDR3 DNA: TGTGCCAGCAGCTTAGATCGGGGGACGGACTATGGCTACACCTTC.

V usage is TRBV7-9 and J usage is TRBJ1-1; no firm D call. Germline V CDR1 and CDR2: SEHNR, FQNEAQ (reference sequence). This CDR3 comprises 11 residues. With 3 bases removed from V and 3 bases from J, the gap between germline ends came to 2 bases. The CDR3 DNA reads as TGTGCCAGCAGCTTCGACACTGAAGCTTTCTTT. Translated, it gives CASSFDTEAFF.

The chain links TRBV6-5 to TRBJ2-7, with 8 nucleotides matching TRBD1. Unmatched junction bases numbered 7, after V lost 6 bases and J lost 3 bases. CDR1 is MNHEY and CDR2 is SVGAGI in the germline V gene. The CDR3 is made up of 14 amino acids. The CDR3 is CASRRDRPYYEQYF. The CDR3 region has the DNA TGTGCCAGCAGAAGGGACAGGCCTTACTACGAGCAGTACTTC.

The genes are TRBV9 and TRBJ1-1, with a tentative D call TRBD1 (6 bases). Germline V CDR1 and CDR2: SGDLS, YYNGEE. The CDR3 has 14 residues. Trimming left V 2 bases short and J 4 bases short, with 12 bases between. The CDR3 region is CASSVTRGSTEAFF. In nucleotides, the CDR3 is TGTGCCAGCAGCGTCACGAGGGGGAGCACTGAAGCTTTCTTT.

This clone was observed a few times. The chain combines TRBV6-5 with TRBJ2-7; perhaps TRBD2 as D (6 bases). V was pared by 5 bases and J by 0 bases, with 14 bases between. The length of the CDR3 is 15 residues. CDR1 is MNHEY and CDR2 is SVGAGI in the germline V gene. DNA for the CDR3: TGTGCCAGCAGTCCCATTGGGGGGAGCTCCTACGAGCAGTACTTC. Protein: CASSPIGGSSYEQYF.

The CDR3 nucleotides are TGCAGCGTTTCGACAGGGGGCTTAACTAATGAAAAACTGTTTTTT. Translated: CSVSTGGLTNEKLFF. The chain joins TRBV29-1 to TRBJ1-4, with TRBD1 matching 10 bases. This CDR3 contains 15 residues. The junction had 4 bases not matched to a gene; V was cut back by 5 bases and J by 1 base. Germline V CDR1 and CDR2: SQVTM, ANQGSEA. Combining the CDR3 with reference TRBV29-1 and TRBJ1-4 gives the whole variable domain SAVISQKPSRDICQRGTSLTIQCQVDSQVTMMFWYRQQPGQSLTLIATANQGSEATYESGFVIDKFPISRPNLTFSTLTVSNMSPEDSSIYLCSVSTGGLTNEKLFFGSGTQLSVL.

J is TRBJ1-2 and V is TRBV30; D is unclear. CDR3 length: 15 amino acids. V lost 5 bases and J 2 bases, leaving 18 bases between the germline ends. CDR1 and CDR2 (germline): GTSNPN, SVGIG (reference sequence). The CDR3 loop is CAWSDPKSRNYGYTF. CDR3 nucleotides: TGTGCCTGGTCGGACCCCAAATCCCGAAACTATGGCTACACCTTC.

This sequence joins TRBV30 and TRBJ1-4; no firm D call. V was trimmed by 6 bases and J by 0 bases, leaving 8 bases between them. The CDR3 consists of 13 residues. Germline CDR1 GTSNPN, CDR2 SVGIG (reference sequence). The CDR3 DNA reads TGTGCCTGTCGAGGACCAACTAATGAAAAACTGTTTTTT. It is translated as CACRGPTNEKLFF.

V gene TRBV11-3 combines with J gene TRBJ2-1; TRBD2 might be the D (6 bases). CDR3 length equals 17 residues. Germline CDR1 reads SGHNT; CDR2 reads YENEEA. Trimming took off 4 bases at V and 3 bases at J, with 19 bases between the two ends. DNA for the CDR3: TGTGCCAGCAGCTCCGGCGGTCTGGGTAGCGGCTACAATGAGCAGTTCTTC. Its translation: CASSSGGLGSGYNEQFF.

This clone was observed a single time. This chain links TRBV11-3 with TRBJ2-3, with TRBD1 as a possible D gene (5 bases). Germline CDR1 is SGHNT and CDR2 is YENEEA. The CDR3 is made up of 14 amino acids. The ends were cut back, 7 bases at V and 4 bases at J, with 15 bases in the middle. CDR3 loop: CASTPGWGSDTQYF. The CDR3 nucleotides read TGTGCCAGCACCCCGGGTTGGGGCTCAGATACGCAGTATTTT.

The chain carries TRBV7-2 and TRBJ2-7; TRBD1 or TRBD2 may be the D gene (5 bases each). V lost 5 bases and J 6 bases, leaving 17 bases between the germline ends. The CDR3 is 14 amino acids. Germline-derived CDR1 and CDR2 are SGHTA and FQGNSA. The CDR3 is CASSTGTGRVEQYF. The CDR3 DNA is TGTGCCAGCAGCACGGGGACGGGACGGGTCGAGCAGTACTTC.